This T cell receptor beta chain was identified in a study of regulatory T cells in long-lasting Graves disease. Study details: Antithyroid drug intake by newly diagnosed Graves' patients had lasted under 3 months.

This clonotype was seen repeatedly, ten times or more. Antigen specificity is unknown. Study-wide results and limits: TRBV28, TRBJ1-2 and TRBJ2-5 were favored in persistent disease. Patients whose Graves' disease persisted exhibited lower TCR diversity than those newly diagnosed.

CDR3 regions were amplified by Arm-PCR using iRepertoire HTBI primers to build TCR beta libraries. One entry per CDR3 protein results from TCRdb running MiXCR on the multiplex PCR reads. The top ten hold about 20% of the sample, which has around 420,000 distinct CDR3 sequences, around 15% seen once. The time point here: newly diagnosed GD, antithyroid drugs for less than 3 months. After RNA was extracted from PBMCs, the TCR library was made from it. Patients came from an endocrinology department in Xi'an, China. V shed 4 bases, J shed 4 bases, and the junction held 8 bases outside the gene matches. CDR1 is SGHTA and CDR2 is FQGTGA in the germline V gene. This CDR3 is built from 15 residues.

This receptor was taken from a female donor with Graves disease. The input for sequencing was peripheral blood mononuclear cells (PBMCs), taken at new diagnosis, from a patient treated with antithyroid drugs. The chain uses TRBV7-3 and TRBJ2-5; 8 bases match TRBD1. The CDR3 region is CASSSTGGRGETQYF. CDR3 sequence (DNA): TGTGCCAGCAGCTCCACAGGGGGAAGGGGAGAGACCCAGTACTTC.